This TCR beta chain is drawn from a study of blood T cell repertoires in COVID-19. Looked up from germline, CDR1 is PRHDT and CDR2 is FYEKMQ (reference sequence). There are 14 residues in the CDR3. J was trimmed by 3 bases and V by 3 bases; bases with no gene match: 3. Clones were read by immunoSEQ multiplex PCR, and TCRdb kept only the in-frame ones, dropping some. The repertoire holds about 290,000 clones, with roughly 89% as singletons. The chain links TRBV13 to TRBJ2-7, with 9 positions matching TRBD1. The sequenced material came from PBMCs or T cells enriched from blood (not recorded which). This clonotype was sampled from a woman aged 35 to 49 who had recovered from COVID-19. DNA for the CDR3: TGTGCCAGCAGCTTTGACAGGGGGAACTACGAGCAGTACTTC. It is translated as CASSFDRGNYEQYF. Full variable domain (remainder filled in from reference TRBV13 and TRBJ2-7): AAGVIQSPRHLIKEKRETATLKCYPIPRHDTVYWYQQGPGQDPQFLISFYEKMQSDKGSIPDRFSAQQFSDYHSELNMSSLELGDSALYFCASSFDRGNYEQYFGPGTRLTVT.